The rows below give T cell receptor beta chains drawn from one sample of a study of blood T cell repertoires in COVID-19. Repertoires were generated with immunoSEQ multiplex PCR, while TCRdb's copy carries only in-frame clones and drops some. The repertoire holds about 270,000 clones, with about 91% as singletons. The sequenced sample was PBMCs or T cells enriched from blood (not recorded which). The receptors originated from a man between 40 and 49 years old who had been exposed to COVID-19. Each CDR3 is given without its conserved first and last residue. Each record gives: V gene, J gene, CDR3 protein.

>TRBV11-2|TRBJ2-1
ASSSGFFGRNNEQF
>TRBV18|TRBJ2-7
ASSRGQTEQY
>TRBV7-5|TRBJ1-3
VRSLRGQT
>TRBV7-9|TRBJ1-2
ATTGGAPGYT
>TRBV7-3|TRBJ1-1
ASSLSGMNTEAF
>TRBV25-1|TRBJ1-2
ASSGVRDRGNYGYT
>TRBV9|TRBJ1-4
ASSVEALGGNEKLF
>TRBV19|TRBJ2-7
ATTSGATYEQY
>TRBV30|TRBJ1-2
AWSVGVIGGYT
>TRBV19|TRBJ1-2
ASRITGLLGGYT
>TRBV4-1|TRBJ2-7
ASSPSQGASYEQY
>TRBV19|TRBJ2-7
ASRGADRDSYEQY
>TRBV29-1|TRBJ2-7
SVSLPGQSSYEQY
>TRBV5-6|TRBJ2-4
ASSFRRAKNIQY
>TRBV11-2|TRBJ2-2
ASSLARAAGELF
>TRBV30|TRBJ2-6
AWTRGTEWNLGANVLT
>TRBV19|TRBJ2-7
ASKGQGDYEQY
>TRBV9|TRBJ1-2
ASSVSWGQSYGYT
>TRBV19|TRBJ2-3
ASSPPQGTDTQY
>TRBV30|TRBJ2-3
AWSVLAGGQDTQY
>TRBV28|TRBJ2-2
ASSLDTQNTGELF
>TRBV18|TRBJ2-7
ASSPGLAGYEQY
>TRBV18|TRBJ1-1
ASSLSLDRNTEAF
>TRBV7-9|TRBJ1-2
ASSATGQGNGYT
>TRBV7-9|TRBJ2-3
ASSVSDGTDTQY
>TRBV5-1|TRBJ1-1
ASSLAQGNTEAF
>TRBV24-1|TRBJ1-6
ATLGLQSPLH
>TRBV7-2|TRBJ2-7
ASSSYPSYEQY
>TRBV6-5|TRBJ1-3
ATVQGAAGNTIY
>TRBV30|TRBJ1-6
AWTPGQSSYNSPLH
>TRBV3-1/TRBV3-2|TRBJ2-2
ASSLARSGNTGELF
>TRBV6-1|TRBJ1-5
ASSGQGVIVGNQPQH
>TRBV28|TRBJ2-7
ASSPGQWTYEQY
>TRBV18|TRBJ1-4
ASSPLRQGFDEKLF
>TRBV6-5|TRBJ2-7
ASSLNRDSSYEQY
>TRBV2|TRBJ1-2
ASSGEQGAPYGYT
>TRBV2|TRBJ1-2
ASRGTQGAHGYGYT
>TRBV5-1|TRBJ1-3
ASSGDSGNTIY
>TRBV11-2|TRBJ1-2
ASSKLGQGVGYT
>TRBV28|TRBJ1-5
ASSLMREGNQPQH
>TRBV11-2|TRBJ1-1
ASRIRGMNTEAF
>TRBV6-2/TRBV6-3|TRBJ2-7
ASSKQGAIYEQY
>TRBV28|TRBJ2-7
ASSLFTGSYEQY
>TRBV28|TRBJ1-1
ASRAQQGLNTEAF
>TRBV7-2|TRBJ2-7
ASSDPGQAYEQY
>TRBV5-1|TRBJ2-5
ASSSGLAGGQY
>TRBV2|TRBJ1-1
ASSEPGGWDTEAF
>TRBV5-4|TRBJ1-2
ASSLASGMMTNYGYT
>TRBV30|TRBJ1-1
AWSAGWNTEAF